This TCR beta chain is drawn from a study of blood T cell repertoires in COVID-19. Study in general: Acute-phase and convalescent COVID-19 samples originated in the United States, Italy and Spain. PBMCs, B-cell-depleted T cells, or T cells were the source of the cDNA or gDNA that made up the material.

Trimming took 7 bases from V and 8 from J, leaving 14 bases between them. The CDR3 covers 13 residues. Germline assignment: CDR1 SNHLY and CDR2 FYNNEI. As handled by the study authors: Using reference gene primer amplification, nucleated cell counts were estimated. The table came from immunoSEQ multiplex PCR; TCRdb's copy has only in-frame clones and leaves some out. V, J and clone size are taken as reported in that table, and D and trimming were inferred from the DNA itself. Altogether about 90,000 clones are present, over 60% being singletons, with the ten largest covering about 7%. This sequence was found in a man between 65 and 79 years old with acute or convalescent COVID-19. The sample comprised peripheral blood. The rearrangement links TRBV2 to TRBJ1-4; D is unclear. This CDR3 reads CASMPGPREKLFF. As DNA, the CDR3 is TGTGCCAGCATGCCTGGCCCTAGAGAAAAACTGTTTTTT.